This T cell receptor beta chain was retrieved from a study of long-term antiretroviral therapy in people with HIV. Details on this clone: Its antigen remains unknown.

Clinicians in the United States treated all participants with HIV. Before they underwent DNA extraction, samples held about 1-10 million cryopreserved PBMC. Regarding the study as a whole: No data on ART adherence, viral resistance or therapy changes.

At the survey level, the v3.0 immunoSEQ assay was run. Researchers set sequencing to target about 40,000-55,000 T-cell genomes per sample. TCRdb keeps only in-frame clones here, not all; method: immunoSEQ multiplex PCR. Of about 28,000 clones listed, about 90% are singletons. The germline CDR1 and CDR2 sequences are KGHSH and LQKENI. The CDR3 sequence is 13 residues long. The V gene lost 3 bases and the J gene lost 4 bases, with 9 bases spanning the gap. This sample comprised unsorted PBMCs, obtained 1.8 years after starting antiretroviral therapy. The receptor was derived from a woman under 30 with HIV. The J gene is TRBJ1-1, the V gene TRBV18, with D hard to call. CDR3 sequence (DNA): TGTGCCAGCTCACCCCCCCTAACCACTGAAGCTTTCTTT. This encodes CASSPPLTTEAFF. Supplemented by reference TRBV18 and TRBJ1-1, the full variable domain reads NAGVMQNPRHLVRRRGQEARLRCSPMKGHSHVYWYRQLPEEGLKFMVYLQKENIIDESGMPKERFSAEFPKEGPSILRIQQVVRGDSAAYFCASSPPLTTEAFFGQGTRLTVV.